This T cell receptor beta chain was captured in a study of blood T cell repertoires in COVID-19. Sequencing used immunoSEQ multiplex PCR; TCRdb keeps in-frame clones, though not all of them. The sample yields 300,000 to 500,000 clones, 85% to 90% seen once. The CDR3 runs 14 residues. CDR1 and CDR2 (germline): SGHTA, FQGNSA. V gave up 2 bases and J gave up 6 bases, with 13 bases separating them. The sequencing sample was made of PBMCs or T cells enriched from blood (not recorded which). This clonotype originated in a woman aged 25 to 45 with acute COVID-19. The genes are TRBV7-2 and TRBJ1-1; possibly TRBD1 for D (6 bases). This chain's CDR3 is CASSLTRTVPEAFF. The CDR3 coding sequence is TGTGCCAGCAGCTTAACCCGGACAGTCCCTGAAGCTTTCTTT. Supplemented by reference TRBV7-2 and TRBJ1-1, the full variable domain reads GAGVSQSPSNKVTEKGKDVELRCDPISGHTALYWYRQSLGQGLEFLIYFQGNSAPDKSGLPSDRFSAERTGGSVSTLTIQRTQQEDSAVYLCASSLTRTVPEAFFGQGTRLTVV.